This T cell receptor beta chain is drawn from a study of CD8 T cells in ankylosing spondylitis. Study-level points and caveats: In ankylosing spondylitis patients, matched synovial fluid reportedly showed significant enrichment of disease-linked clones. Characteristic of ankylosing spondylitis blood, it appeared, was a TCR beta motif comprising about eight highly homologous variants. Certain motif variants had earlier been reported in reactive arthritis synovial fluid and blood.

Details on this clonotype: The antigen is undetermined.

The CDR3 covers 17 residues. Germline V lookup: CDR1 DFQATT, CDR2 SNEGSKA (reference sequence). V lost 5 bases, J lost 0 bases, and 20 bases lay in between. Library preparation for TCR beta used quantitative 5'-RACE with molecular barcodes. TCRdb re-analysed the 5' RACE reads in MiXCR, keeping a single row per CDR3 protein. Of under 300,000 distinct CDR3 sequences in the sample, about 10% were seen once. V and J are TRBV20-1 and TRBJ2-1; a weak D match, TRBD2 (6 bases). Sequencing was done on a sample of blood, either unsorted or a sorted T cell fraction (not recorded which). The TCR comes from a male donor with ankylosing spondylitis or in good health (not recorded which). The CDR3 DNA sequence: TGCAGTGCTCTGGGGGTCTCCAGTAGCGGCTCCTACAATGAGCAGTTCTTC. This encodes CSALGVSSSGSYNEQFF.